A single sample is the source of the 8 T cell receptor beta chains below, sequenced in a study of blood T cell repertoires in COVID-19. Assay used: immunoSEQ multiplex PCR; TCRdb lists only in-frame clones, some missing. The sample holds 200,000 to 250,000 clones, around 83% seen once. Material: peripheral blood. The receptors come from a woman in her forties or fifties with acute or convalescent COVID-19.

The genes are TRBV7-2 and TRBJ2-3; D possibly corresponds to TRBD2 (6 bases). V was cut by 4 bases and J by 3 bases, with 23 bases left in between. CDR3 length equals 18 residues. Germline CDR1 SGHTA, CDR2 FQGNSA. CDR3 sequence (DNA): TGTGCCAGCAGCTCCTCCCCCCCCGGGACTGGAACTACAGATACGCAGTATTTT. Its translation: CASSSSPPGTGTTDTQYF. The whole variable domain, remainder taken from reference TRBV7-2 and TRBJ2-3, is GAGVSQSPSNKVTEKGKDVELRCDPISGHTALYWYRQSLGQGLEFLIYFQGNSAPDKSGLPSDRFSAERTGGSVSTLTIQRTQQEDSAVYLCASSSSPPGTGTTDTQYFGPGTRLTVL.

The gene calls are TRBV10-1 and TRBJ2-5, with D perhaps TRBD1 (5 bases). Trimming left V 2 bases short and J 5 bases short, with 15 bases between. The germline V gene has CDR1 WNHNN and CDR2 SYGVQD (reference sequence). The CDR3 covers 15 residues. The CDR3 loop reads CASSEGQGHRETQYF. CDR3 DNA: TGCGCCAGCAGTGAGGGTCAGGGTCACCGGGAGACCCAGTACTTC.

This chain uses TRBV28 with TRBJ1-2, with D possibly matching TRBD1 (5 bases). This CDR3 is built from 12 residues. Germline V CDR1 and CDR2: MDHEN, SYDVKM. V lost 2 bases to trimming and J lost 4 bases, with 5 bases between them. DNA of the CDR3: TGTGCCAGCAGTTTACAGGGCTATGGCTACACCTTC. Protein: CASSLQGYGYTF.

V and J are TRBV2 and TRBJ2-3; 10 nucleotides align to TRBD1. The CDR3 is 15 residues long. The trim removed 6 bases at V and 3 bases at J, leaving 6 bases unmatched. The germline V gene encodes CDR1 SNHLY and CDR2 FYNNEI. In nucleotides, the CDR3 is TGTGCCAGCAGGGAGGACAGGGGGATGACAGATACGCAGTATTTT. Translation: CASREDRGMTDTQYF.

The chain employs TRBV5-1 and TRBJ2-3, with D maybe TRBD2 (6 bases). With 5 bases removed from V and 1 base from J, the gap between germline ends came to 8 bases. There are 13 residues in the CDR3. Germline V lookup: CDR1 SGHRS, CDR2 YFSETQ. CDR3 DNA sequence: TGCGCCAGCAGGAGGGAGGGCACAGATACGCAGTATTTT. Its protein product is CASRREGTDTQYF. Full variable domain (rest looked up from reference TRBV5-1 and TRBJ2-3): KAGVTQTPRYLIKTRGQQVTLSCSPISGHRSVSWYQQTPGQGLQFLFEYFSETQRNKGNFPGRFSGRQFSNSRSEMNVSTLELGDSALYLCASRREGTDTQYFGPGTRLTVL.

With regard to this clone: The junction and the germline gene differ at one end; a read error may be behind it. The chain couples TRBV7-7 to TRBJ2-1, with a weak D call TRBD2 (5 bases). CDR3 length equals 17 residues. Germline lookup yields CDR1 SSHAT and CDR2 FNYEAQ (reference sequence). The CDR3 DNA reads TGTGCTAGCAGCTTAGACGTTGGTCTAGCAGGAGGTCCTGAGCAGTTCTTC. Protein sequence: CASSLDVGLAGGPEQFF. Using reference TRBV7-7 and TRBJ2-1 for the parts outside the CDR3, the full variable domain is GAGVSQSPRYKVTKRGQDVTLRCDPISSHATLYWYQQALGQGPEFLTYFNYEAQPDKSGLPSDRFSAERPEGSISTLTIQRTEQRDSAMYRCASSLDVGLAGGPEQFFGPGTRLTVL.

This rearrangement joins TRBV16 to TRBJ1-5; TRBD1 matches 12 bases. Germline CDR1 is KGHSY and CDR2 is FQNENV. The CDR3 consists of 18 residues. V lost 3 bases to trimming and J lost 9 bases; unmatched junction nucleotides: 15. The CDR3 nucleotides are TGTGCCAGCAGCCACCCCGGGACAGGGGGCCGCAGGTATTGGCCCCAGCATTTT. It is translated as CASSHPGTGGRRYWPQHF.

Written as DNA, the CDR3 is TGTGCCAGCAGCCAGGACAGGGAGAATGAGCAGTTCTTC. Translating gives CASSQDRENEQFF. The rearrangement links TRBV7-8 to TRBJ2-1, with 8 bases identical to TRBD1. With 5 bases clipped from V and 7 bases from J, the junction kept 4 bases outside the gene matches. This CDR3 has 13 amino acids. Germline values: CDR1 SGHVS, CDR2 FQNEAQ.